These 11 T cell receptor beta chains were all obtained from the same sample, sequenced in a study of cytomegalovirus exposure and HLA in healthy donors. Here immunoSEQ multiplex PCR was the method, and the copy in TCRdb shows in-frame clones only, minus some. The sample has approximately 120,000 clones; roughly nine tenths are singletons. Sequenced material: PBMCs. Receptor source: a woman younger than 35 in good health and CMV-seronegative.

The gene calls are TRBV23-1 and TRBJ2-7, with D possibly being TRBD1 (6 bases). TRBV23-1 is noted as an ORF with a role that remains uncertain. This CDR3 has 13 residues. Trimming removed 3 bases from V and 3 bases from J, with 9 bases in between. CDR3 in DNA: TGCGCCAGCAGTCAGACAGGACTCTACGAGCAGTACTTC. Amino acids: CASSQTGLYEQYF.

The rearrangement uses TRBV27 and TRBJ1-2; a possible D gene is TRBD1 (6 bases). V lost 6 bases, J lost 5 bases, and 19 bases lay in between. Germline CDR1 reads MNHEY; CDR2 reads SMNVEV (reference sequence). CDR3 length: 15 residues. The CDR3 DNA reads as TGTGCCAGCAGCCCCAGGGGAACAGGGTTATATGGCTACACCTTC. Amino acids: CASSPRGTGLYGYTF.

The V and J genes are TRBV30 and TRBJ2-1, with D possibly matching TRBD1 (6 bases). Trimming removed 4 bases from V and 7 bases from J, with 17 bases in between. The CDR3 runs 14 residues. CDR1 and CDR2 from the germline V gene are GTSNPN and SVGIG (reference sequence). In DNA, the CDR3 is TGTGCCTGGATACGCCTGGGGGCGGAGAATGAGCAGTTCTTC. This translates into CAWIRLGAENEQFF.

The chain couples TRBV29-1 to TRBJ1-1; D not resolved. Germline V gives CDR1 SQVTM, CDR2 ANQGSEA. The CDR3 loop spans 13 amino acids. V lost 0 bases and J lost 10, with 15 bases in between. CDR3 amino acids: CSVEDLKSIGAFF. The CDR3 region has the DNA TGCAGCGTTGAAGATTTAAAGTCCATCGGAGCTTTCTTT.

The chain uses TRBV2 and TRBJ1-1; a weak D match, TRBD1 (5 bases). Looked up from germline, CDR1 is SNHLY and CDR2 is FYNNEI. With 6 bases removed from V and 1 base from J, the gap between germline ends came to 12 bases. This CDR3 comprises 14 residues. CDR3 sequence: CASSLLGGNTEAFF. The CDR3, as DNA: TGTGCCAGCAGCCTCCTGGGGGGGAACACTGAAGCTTTCTTT.

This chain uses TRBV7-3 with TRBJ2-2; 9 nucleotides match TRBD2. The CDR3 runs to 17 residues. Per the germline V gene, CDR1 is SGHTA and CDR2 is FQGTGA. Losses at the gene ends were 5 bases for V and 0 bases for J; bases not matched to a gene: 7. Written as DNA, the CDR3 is TGTGCCAGCAGCACCAGCCCTAGCGGGGCGAACACCGGGGAGCTGTTTTTT. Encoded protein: CASSTSPSGANTGELFF. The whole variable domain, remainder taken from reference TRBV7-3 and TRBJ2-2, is GAGVSQTPSNKVTEKGKYVELRCDPISGHTALYWYRQSLGQGPEFLIYFQGTGAADDSGLPNDRFFAVRPEGSVSTLKIQRTERGDSAVYLCASSTSPSGANTGELFFGEGSRLTVL.

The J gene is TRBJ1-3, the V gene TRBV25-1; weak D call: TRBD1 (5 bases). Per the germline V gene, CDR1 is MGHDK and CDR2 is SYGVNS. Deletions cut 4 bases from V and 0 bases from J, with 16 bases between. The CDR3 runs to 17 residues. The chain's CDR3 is CASSVFRGLSSGNTIYF. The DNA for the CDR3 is TGTGCCAGCAGTGTCTTTAGGGGACTGTCCTCTGGAAACACCATATATTTT.

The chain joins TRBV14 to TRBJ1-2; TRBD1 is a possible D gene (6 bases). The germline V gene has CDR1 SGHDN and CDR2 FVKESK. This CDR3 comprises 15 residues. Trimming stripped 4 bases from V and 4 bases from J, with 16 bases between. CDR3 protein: CASSPGGGSSYGYTF. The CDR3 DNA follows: TGTGCCAGCAGCCCGGGGGGGGGCTCTAGCTATGGCTACACCTTC.

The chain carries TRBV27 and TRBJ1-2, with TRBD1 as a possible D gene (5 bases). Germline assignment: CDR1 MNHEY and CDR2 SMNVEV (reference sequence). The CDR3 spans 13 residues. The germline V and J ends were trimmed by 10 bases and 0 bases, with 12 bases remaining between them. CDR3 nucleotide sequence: TGTGCCACGCGGGGGGGGGCTAACTATGGCTACACCTTC. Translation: CATRGGANYGYTF.

The CDR3 loop is CASRLTNSPPETQYF. In DNA, the CDR3 is TGTGCCAGCAGACTCACTAATTCACCCCCGGAGACCCAGTACTTC. The V gene is TRBV27, the J gene TRBJ2-5, with unresolved D. CDR1 and CDR2 (germline): MNHEY, SMNVEV (reference sequence). This CDR3 spans 15 amino acids. The ends were cut back, 6 bases at V and 5 bases at J, with 19 bases in the middle.

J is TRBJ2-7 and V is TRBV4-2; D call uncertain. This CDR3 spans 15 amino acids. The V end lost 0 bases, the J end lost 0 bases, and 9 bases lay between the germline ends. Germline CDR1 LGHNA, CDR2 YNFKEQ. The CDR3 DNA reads TGTGCCAGCAGCCAAGACGTGGTCAGCTCCTACGAGCAGTACTTC. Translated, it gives CASSQDVVSSYEQYF.